This TCR beta chain was obtained from a study of beta chain features in type 1 diabetes. Study information: In age, gender and cell yields, patients were similar to healthy donors.

Isolated RNA was reverse transcribed in full, so expressed TCRB transcripts were sequenced. Sequencing was performed with immunoSEQ multiplex PCR; in TCRdb, only in-frame clones are kept and a portion is missing. Of 130,000 to 150,000 clones detected, nearly 50% appear once; the ten largest clones hold approximately 0.4%. In this sample, this clone turned up once. What it recognizes is unknown. Overall study results and limits: Moderately but significantly shorter TCRB CDR3s were found in Type 1 diabetes patients in all four CD4+ subsets. Researchers caution that PCR might favor shorter templates, equally among patients and controls.

This CDR3 has 17 amino acids. In germline, CDR1 is SGHRS, CDR2 YFSETQ. V lost 1 base and J lost 4; bases outside the gene matches: 6. The sequenced material came from Tregs from blood. This receptor was identified in a man younger than 35 in good health. The chain combines TRBV5-1 with TRBJ2-2, with TRBD2 matching 11 bases. Here the CDR3 reads CASSLTSGGFVTGELFF. The CDR3 coding sequence is TGCGCCAGCAGCTTGACTAGCGGGGGCTTCGTCACCGGGGAGCTGTTTTTT.